A single TCR beta chain is shown here with its context. Its target is unknown. Germline values: CDR1 SGHDN, CDR2 FVKESK. Trimming pared 0 bases from V and 0 bases from J, leaving 9 bases between. There are 16 residues in the CDR3. Making the TCR beta libraries involved quantitative 5'-RACE with molecular barcodes. TCRdb recomputed calls from the 5' RACE reads with MiXCR, one row per CDR3 protein. The sample lists a few hundred thousand distinct CDR3 sequences, around 8% occurring once. This sample stems from a study of CD8 T cells in ankylosing spondylitis. Overall study findings and caveats: Reportedly, matched ankylosing spondylitis synovial fluid was significantly enriched for disease-linked clones. What seemed typical of ankylosing spondylitis blood was a TCR beta motif built from several highly homologous variants.

The chain has TRBV14 and TRBJ2-4; D possibly corresponds to TRBD2 (5 bases). The sequenced material came from blood, either unsorted or a sorted T cell fraction (not recorded which). The origin of this receptor is a male donor with ankylosing spondylitis. The CDR3 nucleotides are TGTGCCAGCAGCCAAGATGGGCGGGTAGCCAAAAACATTCAGTACTTC. As protein: CASSQDGRVAKNIQYF.